This T cell receptor beta chain was captured in a study of STAT5B mutations in CD4+ large granular lymphocyte leukemia. Study results and caveats: Compared with healthy controls (2/35), patient top clones favored TRBV06 (8/27). The CD4+ versus CD8+ T-LGLL clonality difference may reflect limited sample size. Approximately 25% of private leukemic clonotypes occurred rarely in other patients' non-leukemic repertoires. Without putative leukemic clones, patient CD4-sorted repertoires remained more clonal than healthy CD4+ repertoires.

There are a few counts of this clone. The antigen is not known. Profiled with immunoSEQ multiplex PCR; TCRdb holds only in-frame clones, not every one. This table holds some 30,000 clones, approximately 80% found once. The CDR3 runs 15 residues. Germline V gene data show CDR1 as LNHNV and CDR2 as YYDKDF (reference sequence). V gave up 3 bases and J gave up 8 bases; unmatched junction bases: 8. The rearrangement uses TRBV15 and TRBJ2-5; the match to TRBD2 covers 11 bases. The sequencing input was CD4+ T cells from blood buffy coats. This clonotype was sampled from a human donor in good health. The CDR3 region has the DNA TGTGCCACCAGCAGGGTTAGCGGGAGGGCCGATACCCAGTACTTC. Translated: CATSRVSGRADTQYF.